This TCR beta chain stems from a study of shared clonotypes between healthy human individuals. General study results and limits: A reduction in generation probabilities was seen for non-shared clonotypes relative to those shared by all four donors.

As to this clone: Its specificity is not known.

The deep-level immunoSEQ assay was used. Genomic DNA (from each subset) was split evenly across several immunoSEQ plates. Assay used: immunoSEQ multiplex PCR; TCRdb lists only in-frame clones, some missing. The table has around 2.5 million clones, 93% seen once; the top ten hold 0.36%. Germline-derived CDR1 and CDR2 are MNHNS and SASEGT. V lost 3 bases and J lost 6; bases outside the gene matches: 4. This CDR3 comprises 15 residues. The V and J genes are TRBV6-1 and TRBJ2-7; 14 nucleotides match TRBD2. Input material: naive CD4+ T cells from PBMCs. Subset of the sample: CD45RA+ positively selected. This clonotype originated in a man younger than 35 in good health. Some clones in this sample may be carry-over from other donors' samples. This CDR3 reads CASSDAGLAGVEQYF. The CDR3 coding sequence is TGTGCCAGCAGTGACGCGGGACTAGCGGGAGTCGAGCAGTACTTC.